The sequence of this T cell receptor (beta chain) was determined in a study of PD-1 blockade in classical Hodgkin lymphoma. About the study: Intravenous nivolumab at 3 mg/kg was given to patients every 2 weeks.

Study results and limitations: What caused the repertoire differences, perhaps disease activity or prior therapy, remains undefined.

This CDR3 is 17 amino acids long. V lost 4 bases and J 5 bases, leaving 23 bases between the germline ends. Per the germline V gene, CDR1 is MNHNS and CDR2 is SASEGT. Using immunoSEQ multiplex PCR, the repertoire was profiled, and TCRdb retains in-frame clones only, with some absent. The sample contains 15,000 to 20,000 clones, roughly 77% of which appear only once. About this clone: Its antigen is unidentified.

There was relapse after autologous stem cell transplantation in every patient, and there was variation in brentuximab vedotin exposure. The material was peripheral blood mononuclear cells (PBMCs), obtained before the second cycle of nivolumab. The clonotype comes from a human donor with classical Hodgkin lymphoma. The V call is TRBV6-1, the J call TRBJ2-5; D is unclear. This chain's CDR3 is CASSARVQVPARETQYF. The CDR3 nucleotides are TGTGCCAGCAGTGCAAGGGTCCAGGTCCCCGCCAGGGAGACCCAGTACTTC.